The source of this TCR beta chain is a study of cytomegalovirus exposure and HLA in healthy donors. From germline, CDR1 is MNHEY and CDR2 SMNVEV (reference sequence). After removal of 2 bases from V and 5 bases from J, the junction contained 5 bases not matched to a gene. The CDR3 spans 16 residues. With 60 Vbeta and 13 Jbeta primers, the PCR was carried out. Some clones are missing from TCRdb's copy, which holds only in-frame ones; the method was immunoSEQ multiplex PCR. Here the sample spans some 120,000 clones, about four fifths being singletons. This rearrangement joins TRBV27 to TRBJ2-2; TRBD1 agrees at 10 bases. The sequence derives from a woman in her twenties or thirties in good health and CMV-seronegative. Sequenced input: PBMCs. Written as DNA, the CDR3 is TGTGCCAGCAGTTTACAGGGACAGGGGCAGACCGGGGAGCTGTTTTTT. This sequence encodes CASSLQGQGQTGELFF.